This T cell receptor beta chain was profiled in a study of a mutant IDH1 vaccine in newly diagnosed glioma. Of note for this clone: Its antigen remains unknown.

This CDR3 comprises 17 residues. Looked up from germline, CDR1 is SGDLS and CDR2 is YYNGEE. The V gene lost 5 bases and the J gene lost 3 bases, with 21 bases spanning the gap. This table comes from immunoSEQ multiplex PCR, and its TCRdb copy is limited to in-frame clones, with some not included. This table holds 50,000 to 65,000 clones, around 86% found once. Time point of the sample: week 47, end of study. The investigators gave 300 ug of mutant IDH1 20-mer peptide in each vaccine dose, together with topical imiquimod. The chain recombines TRBV9 with TRBJ1-5; D unresolved. The sequenced sample was PBMCs, obtained from a glioma patient whose treatment included an IDH1 peptide vaccine. The clonotype was recovered from a woman aged 50 to 60 with glioma. CDR3 sequence: CASSGDPTGGPNQPQHF. CDR3 bases: TGTGCCAGCAGTGGAGATCCCACGGGAGGACCCAATCAGCCCCAGCATTTT.